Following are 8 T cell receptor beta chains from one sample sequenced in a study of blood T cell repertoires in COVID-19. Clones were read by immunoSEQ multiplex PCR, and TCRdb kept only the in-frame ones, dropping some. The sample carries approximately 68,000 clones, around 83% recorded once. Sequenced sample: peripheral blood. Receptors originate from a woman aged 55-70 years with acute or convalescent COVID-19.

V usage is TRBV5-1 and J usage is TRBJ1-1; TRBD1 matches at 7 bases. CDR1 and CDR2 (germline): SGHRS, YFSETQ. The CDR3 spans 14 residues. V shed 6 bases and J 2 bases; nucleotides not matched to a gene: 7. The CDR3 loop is CASTIQGLNTEAFF. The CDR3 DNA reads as TGCGCCAGCACCATACAGGGGTTAAACACTGAAGCTTTCTTT.

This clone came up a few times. The CDR3 spells CASSGNWGGGQPQHF. CDR3 nucleotides: TGTGCCAGTAGTGGGAATTGGGGAGGCGGTCAGCCCCAGCATTTT. V and J are TRBV19 and TRBJ1-5; the D is unclear. Germline CDR1 is LNHDA and CDR2 is SQIVND (reference sequence). CDR3 size: 15 residues. V was shortened by 5 bases and J by 6 bases, with 17 bases between the two germline ends.

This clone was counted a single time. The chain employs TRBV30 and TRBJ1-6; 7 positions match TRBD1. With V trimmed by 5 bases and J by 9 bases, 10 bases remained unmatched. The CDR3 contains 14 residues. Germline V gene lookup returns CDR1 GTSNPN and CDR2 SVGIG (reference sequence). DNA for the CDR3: TGTGCCTGGGATACCCAGGGGGTGGGTTCACCCCTCCACTTT. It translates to CAWDTQGVGSPLHF.

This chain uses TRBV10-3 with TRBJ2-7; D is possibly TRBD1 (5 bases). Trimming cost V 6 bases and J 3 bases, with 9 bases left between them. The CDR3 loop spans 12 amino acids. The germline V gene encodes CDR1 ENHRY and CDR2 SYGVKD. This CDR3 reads CAISVDSYEQYF. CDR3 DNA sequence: TGTGCCATCAGCGTCGACAGCTACGAGCAGTACTTC.

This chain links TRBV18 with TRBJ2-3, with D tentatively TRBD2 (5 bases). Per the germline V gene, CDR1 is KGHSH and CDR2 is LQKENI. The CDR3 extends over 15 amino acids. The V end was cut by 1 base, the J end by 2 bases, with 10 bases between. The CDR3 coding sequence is TGTGCCAGCTCACCACGAGCGGCGGACACAGATACGCAGTATTTT. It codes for CASSPRAADTDTQYF.

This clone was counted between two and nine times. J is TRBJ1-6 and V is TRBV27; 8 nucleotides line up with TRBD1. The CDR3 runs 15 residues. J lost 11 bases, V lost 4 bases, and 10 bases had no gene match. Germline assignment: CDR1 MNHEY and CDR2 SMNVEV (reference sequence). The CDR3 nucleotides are TGTGCCAGCAGTTCAACCGGACAGGGTAGAACACCCCTCCACTTT. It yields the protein CASSSTGQGRTPLHF.

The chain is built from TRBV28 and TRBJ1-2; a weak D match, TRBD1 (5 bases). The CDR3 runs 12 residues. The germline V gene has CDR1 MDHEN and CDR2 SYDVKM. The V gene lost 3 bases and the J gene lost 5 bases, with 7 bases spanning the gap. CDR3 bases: TGTGCCAGCAGTTTTGGGGGGTATGGCTACACCTTC. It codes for CASSFGGYGYTF.

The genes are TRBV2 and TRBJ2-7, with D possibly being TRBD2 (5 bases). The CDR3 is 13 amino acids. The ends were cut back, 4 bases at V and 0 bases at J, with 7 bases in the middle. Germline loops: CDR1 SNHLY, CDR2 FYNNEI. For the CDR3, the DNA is TGTGCCAGCAGTGTGAGGGCCTCCTACGAGCAGTACTTC. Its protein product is CASSVRASYEQYF.